This record covers a single T cell receptor beta chain. This sample is part of a study of shared clonotypes between healthy human individuals. Study in general: The study enrolled a couple of women and a few men aged 18 to 49.

Naive CD8 cells comprised CD45RO-negative, CCR7-positively selected cells, excluding terminally differentiated effector memory CD45RA+ cells. Trimming took 5 bases from V and 0 from J; bases not matched to a gene: 2. The CDR3 is made up of 14 amino acids. Germline V gene lookup returns CDR1 LGHNA and CDR2 YNFKEQ. Measured with immunoSEQ multiplex PCR; TCRdb has only the in-frame clones, and not every one. This table has about 600,000 clones, 95% to 96% appearing once. J is TRBJ2-7 and V is TRBV4-2; 9 positions agree with TRBD2. The receptor was isolated from a woman aged 25-40 years in good health. Sequencing was done on a sample of naive CD8+ T cells sorted from blood. CDR3 sequence: CASSDSGGSYEQYF. CDR3 bases: TGTGCCAGCAGCGATAGCGGGGGCTCCTACGAGCAGTACTTC.